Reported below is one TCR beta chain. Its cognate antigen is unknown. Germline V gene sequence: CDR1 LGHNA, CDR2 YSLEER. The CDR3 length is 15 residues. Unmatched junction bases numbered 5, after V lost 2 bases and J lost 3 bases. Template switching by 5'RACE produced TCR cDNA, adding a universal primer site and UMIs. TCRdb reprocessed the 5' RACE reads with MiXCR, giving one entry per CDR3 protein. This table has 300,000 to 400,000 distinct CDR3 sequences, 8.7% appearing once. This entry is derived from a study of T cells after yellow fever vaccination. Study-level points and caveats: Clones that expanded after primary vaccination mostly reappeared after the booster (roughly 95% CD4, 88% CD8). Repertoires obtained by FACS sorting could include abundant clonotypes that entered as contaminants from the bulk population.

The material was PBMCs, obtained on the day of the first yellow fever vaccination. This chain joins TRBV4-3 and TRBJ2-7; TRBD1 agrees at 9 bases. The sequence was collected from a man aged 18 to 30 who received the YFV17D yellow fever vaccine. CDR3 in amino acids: CASSQRQGGFYEQYF. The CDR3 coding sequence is TGCGCCAGCAGCCAACGACAGGGGGGTTTCTACGAGCAGTACTTC.